These 29 T cell receptor beta chains came from one sample sequenced in a study of blood T cell repertoires in COVID-19. Assay: immunoSEQ multiplex PCR; the TCRdb copy retains only in-frame clones and omits some. The sample holds 90,000 to 130,000 clones, 85% to 90% seen once. The specimen sequenced was peripheral blood. All receptors come from a woman aged 45 to 65 with acute or convalescent COVID-19.

This chain joins TRBV2 and TRBJ2-5; 10 nucleotides agree with TRBD2. V was pared by 6 bases and J by 7 bases, with 11 bases of the junction left unmatched. Germline V lookup: CDR1 SNHLY, CDR2 FYNNEI. This CDR3 is 15 amino acids long. CDR3 protein: CASRPSGRAFGTQYF. The CDR3 DNA is TGTGCCAGCAGACCGAGCGGGAGGGCCTTTGGGACCCAGTACTTC.

This sequence joins TRBV30 and TRBJ1-1; 8 nucleotides align to TRBD1. The trim removed 4 bases at V and 1 base at J, leaving 8 bases unmatched. Germline V gene lookup returns CDR1 GTSNPN and CDR2 SVGIG (reference sequence). CDR3 size: 15 residues. CDR3 DNA sequence: TGTGCCTGGATCATTCCCGACAGGGGGAACACTGAAGCTTTCTTT. Its translation is CAWIIPDRGNTEAFF.

V gene TRBV27 combines with J gene TRBJ2-6; D is ambiguous. V was cut by 4 bases and J by 3 bases, with 10 bases left in between. CDR1 is MNHEY, CDR2 SMNVEV, per germline (reference sequence). The CDR3 spans 15 residues. CDR3 DNA: TGTGCCAGCAGTTCCCCTAGTTATGGGGCCAACGTCCTGACTTTC. Encoded protein: CASSSPSYGANVLTF.

The chain is built from TRBV4-2 and TRBJ1-6, with 9 bases that match TRBD1. This CDR3 comprises 17 residues. J gave up 10 bases and V 0 bases, and 10 bases lay outside the gene matches. CDR1 and CDR2 (germline): LGHNA, YNFKEQ. The CDR3 bases are TGTGCCAGCAGCCAAGACGAGGCGGGACAGGGCGGGTCACCCCTCCACTTT. Residues: CASSQDEAGQGGSPLHF.

This clone was seen only a few times. The chain has TRBV29-1 and TRBJ2-7; 9 bases agree with TRBD2. Germline V gene lookup returns CDR1 SQVTM and CDR2 ANQGSEA. The CDR3 loop spans 14 amino acids. V gave up 2 bases and J gave up 2 bases; unmatched junction bases: 4. The CDR3 reads CSVELREGPYEQYF. The CDR3, as DNA: TGCAGCGTTGAACTGCGGGAGGGCCCCTACGAGCAGTACTTC.

This clone is a singleton in its sample. This rearrangement joins TRBV9 to TRBJ2-1; 9 bases align to TRBD2. With V trimmed by 4 bases and J by 7 bases, 6 bases remained unmatched. The length of the CDR3 is 14 residues. Per germline, CDR1 SGDLS and CDR2 YYNGEE. CDR3 coding DNA: TGTGCCAGCAGCCAAAGACTAGCGGTAAATGAGCAGTTCTTC. It translates to CASSQRLAVNEQFF.

This clone was counted a single time. This sequence joins TRBV20-1 and TRBJ1-1, with TRBD1 as a possible D gene (5 bases). V lost 3 bases and J 0 bases, leaving 11 bases between the germline ends. Germline CDR1 is DFQATT and CDR2 is SNEGSKA (reference sequence). The CDR3 sequence is 14 residues long. In DNA, the CDR3 is TGCAGTGCTAGTCCCGGGGGAGTGAACACTGAAGCTTTCTTT. Translated: CSASPGGVNTEAFF.

The chain is built from TRBV3-1 (or the pseudogene TRBV3-2) and TRBJ1-3, with 7 bases identical to TRBD1. Unmatched junction bases numbered 4, after V lost 4 bases and J lost 4 bases. The CDR3 contains 14 residues. Per germline, CDR1 LGHDT and CDR2 YNNKEL (reference sequence). The CDR3 nucleotides are TGTGCCAGCAGCCCTGGGACAGCCGGAAACACCATATATTTT. Its protein is CASSPGTAGNTIYF.

The V call is TRBV12-5, the J call TRBJ2-3; 10 bases are shared with TRBD2. CDR3 length: 15 residues. Germline CDR1 and CDR2: LGHNT and FRNRAP. V dropped 4 bases and J dropped 1; count of bases not matched to a gene: 2. The DNA of the CDR3 is TGTGCTAGTGGTTCCGGACTAGCGGGCACAGATACGCAGTATTTT. This translates into CASGSGLAGTDTQYF.

The chain has TRBV4-2 and TRBJ2-2; 9 positions agree with TRBD2. This CDR3 has 17 residues. Germline V lookup: CDR1 LGHNA, CDR2 YNFKEQ. J lost 5 bases, V lost 0 bases, and 7 bases had no gene match. The CDR3 loop is CASSQDRSSGRTGELFF. In DNA, the CDR3 is TGTGCCAGCAGCCAAGACCGGTCGAGCGGGAGGACCGGGGAGCTGTTTTTT.

CDR3 protein: CTSSQDSGPEGNQPQHF. DNA of the CDR3: TGCACCAGCAGCCAAGATTCCGGCCCCGAGGGCAATCAGCCCCAGCATTTT. V usage is TRBV1 and J usage is TRBJ1-5. TRBV1 is flagged as a pseudogene. This CDR3 is 17 amino acids long.

The chain recombines TRBV28 with TRBJ2-7; 9 bases are a match to TRBD2. Germline loops: CDR1 MDHEN, CDR2 SYDVKM. The trim removed 7 bases at V and 3 bases at J, leaving 7 bases unmatched. The CDR3 covers 14 residues. The CDR3 spells CASIPSGGNYEQYF. The CDR3 region has the DNA TGTGCCAGCATCCCCAGCGGGGGGAACTACGAGCAGTACTTC.

The chain uses TRBV29-1 and TRBJ2-7; TRBD1 is a possible D gene (6 bases). The germline V gene encodes CDR1 SQVTM and CDR2 ANQGSEA. V was trimmed by 5 bases and J by 4 bases, leaving 9 bases between them. There are 11 residues in the CDR3. CDR3 sequence: CSVRQAYEQYF. DNA for the CDR3: TGCAGCGTTAGACAGGCTTACGAGCAGTACTTC.

The chain recombines TRBV12-3 or TRBV12-4 with TRBJ1-2; tentatively, D is TRBD1 (6 bases). CDR3 length: 13 residues. V was clipped by 3 bases and J by 5 bases, with 10 bases between them. CDR3 region: CASSLDSRYGYTF. CDR3 nucleotide sequence: TGTGCCAGCAGTTTGGACAGCAGATATGGCTACACCTTC.

The chain recombines TRBV29-1 with TRBJ1-3; 9 bases line up with TRBD1. Looked up from germline, CDR1 is SQVTM and CDR2 is ANQGSEA. This CDR3 has 15 amino acids. The trim removed 3 bases at V and 1 base at J, leaving 4 bases unmatched. In DNA form, the CDR3 reads TGCAGCGTTGACGTGACAGGGGGATCTGGAAACACCATATATTTT. Encoded protein: CSVDVTGGSGNTIYF.

The rearrangement uses TRBV30 and TRBJ2-4; no definite D call. The CDR3 spans 13 residues. V was clipped by 0 bases and J by 7 bases, with 10 bases between them. From germline, CDR1 is GTSNPN and CDR2 SVGIG (reference sequence). In DNA, the CDR3 is TGTGCCTGGAGTGTACGAGGTGCGAACATTCAGTACTTC. Its translation: CAWSVRGANIQYF.

The V and J genes are TRBV5-1 and TRBJ1-2, with unresolved D. The CDR3 sequence is 13 residues long. Germline loops: CDR1 SGHRS, CDR2 YFSETQ. V lost 0 bases to trimming and J lost 10 bases, with 13 bases between them. The CDR3, as DNA: TGCGCCAGCAGCTTGGAGGCGGGGTTGGTCTACACCTTC. It is translated as CASSLEAGLVYTF.

The chain joins TRBV18 to TRBJ1-5; D is unclear. CDR1 KGHSH and CDR2 LQKENI come from the germline V gene. This CDR3 has 14 residues. Deletions cut 0 bases from V and 3 bases from J, with 6 bases between. The CDR3 protein is CASSPPNTNQPQHF. In DNA form, the CDR3 reads TGTGCCAGCTCACCACCGAACACCAATCAGCCCCAGCATTTT.

The CDR3 nucleotides read TGTGCCAGCAGTTACTCGATGGGCGTGGAGCAGTACTTC. This gives the protein CASSYSMGVEQYF. The J gene is TRBJ2-7, the V gene TRBV6-2 or TRBV6-3; D remains ambiguous. Germline V gene sequence: CDR1 MNHEY, CDR2 SVGEGT. CDR3 length equals 13 residues. The V end lost 0 bases, the J end lost 7 bases, and 10 bases lay between the germline ends.

The rearrangement uses TRBV28 and TRBJ2-1, with 9 positions matching TRBD1. V shed 5 bases and J 8 bases; nucleotides not matched to a gene: 10. This CDR3 is 15 amino acids long. Germline lookup yields CDR1 MDHEN and CDR2 SYDVKM. As DNA, the CDR3 is TGTGCCAGCAGTCCCGGGACAGGGTTCTCTTATGAGCAGTTCTTC. As protein: CASSPGTGFSYEQFF.

This chain joins TRBV10-1 and TRBJ2-3; D gene ambiguous. There are 13 residues in the CDR3. The V gene's germline CDR1 is WNHNN and CDR2 SYGVQD (reference sequence). The ends were cut back, 3 bases at V and 2 bases at J, with 6 bases in the middle. CDR3: CASSEYYTDTQYF. In DNA, the CDR3 is TGCGCCAGCAGTGAATACTACACAGATACGCAGTATTTT.

V and J are TRBV5-1 and TRBJ2-7; D may be TRBD1 (6 bases). V was clipped by 0 bases and J by 0 bases, with 10 bases between them. CDR1 is SGHRS, CDR2 YFSETQ, per germline. The CDR3 is 15 amino acids. For the CDR3, the DNA is TGCGCCAGCAGCTTGGTAGCAGGGGACTCCTACGAGCAGTACTTC. It is translated as CASSLVAGDSYEQYF.

The chain combines TRBV7-9 with TRBJ1-6, with 7 bases fitting TRBD1. The V segment lost 5 bases and the J segment 7 bases; nucleotides outside the gene matches: 8. The CDR3 has 15 amino acids. Germline V gives CDR1 SEHNR, CDR2 FQNEAQ (reference sequence). CDR3 amino acids: CASSRSGTANSPLHF. DNA for the CDR3: TGTGCCAGCAGCCGTTCCGGGACAGCCAATTCACCCCTCCACTTT.

V usage is TRBV24-1 and J usage is TRBJ2-1; no firm D call. The CDR3 has 15 amino acids. Germline V lookup: CDR1 KGHDR, CDR2 SFDVKD. The V end lost 0 bases, the J end lost 7 bases, and 12 bases lay between the germline ends. The CDR3 sequence: CATSDLHISPNEQFF. CDR3 DNA: TGTGCCACCAGTGATTTGCACATCAGTCCTAATGAGCAGTTCTTC.

This chain's CDR3 is CASSLRTLNTEAFF. In DNA, the CDR3 is TGTGCCAGCAGCTTACGGACACTTAACACTGAAGCTTTCTTT. The chain carries TRBV5-8 and TRBJ1-1; the D gene is possibly TRBD1 (5 bases). CDR1 and CDR2 from the germline V gene are SGHTS and YDEGEE. The CDR3 is 14 amino acids. V was trimmed by 2 bases and J by 2 bases, leaving 10 bases between them.

J is TRBJ1-6 and V is TRBV28, with D possibly TRBD1 on 6 matching bases. Germline CDR1 and CDR2: MDHEN and SYDVKM. The CDR3 has 15 residues. Trimming cost V 5 bases and J 9 bases, with 17 bases left between them. CDR3: CASSPPTGPGSPLHF. The CDR3 bases are TGTGCCAGCAGTCCTCCCACAGGGCCGGGTTCACCCCTCCACTTT.

The chain employs TRBV28 and TRBJ2-1; 7 positions match TRBD1. Germline CDR1 MDHEN, CDR2 SYDVKM. V gave up 4 bases and J gave up 6 bases; unmatched junction bases: 6. The CDR3 consists of 14 residues. CDR3 protein: CASSSYTGANEQFF. CDR3 sequence (DNA): TGTGCCAGCAGTTCATATACAGGGGCCAATGAGCAGTTCTTC. The complete variable domain, with remaining parts taken from reference TRBV28 and TRBJ2-1, reads DVKVTQSSRYLVKRTGEKVFLECVQDMDHENMFWYRQDPGLGLRLIYFSYDVKMKEKGDIPEGYSVSREKKERFSLILESASTNQTSMYLCASSSYTGANEQFFGPGTRLTVL.

CDR3 nucleotides: TGTGCCAGCACCCCGGGGGTGACCTACAATGAGCAGTTCTTC. Its translation: CASTPGVTYNEQFF. The chain has TRBV27 and TRBJ2-1; tentatively, D is TRBD2 (6 bases). Trimming removed 7 bases at V and 2 bases at J, with 12 bases between. The CDR3 totals 14 residues. Per germline, CDR1 MNHEY and CDR2 SMNVEV (reference sequence).

The chain carries TRBV14 and TRBJ2-1; no clear D. Germline CDR1 SGHDN, CDR2 FVKESK. The CDR3 is 16 residues long. Trimming took 0 bases from V and 0 from J, leaving 9 bases between them. The CDR3 spells CASSQDRWSSYNEQFF. In DNA form, the CDR3 reads TGTGCCAGCAGCCAAGATCGCTGGAGCTCCTACAATGAGCAGTTCTTC.